Here is one T cell receptor beta chain with its context. This clone was detected only a few times. What antigen it recognizes has not been identified. One base away there is no much larger clone; base qualities are not given. The High Capacity cDNA Reverse Transcription Kit was used to reverse transcribe all of the isolated RNA, meaning that expressed TCRB transcripts were what got sequenced. Naive, central memory and regulatory T cell samples underwent deep immunoSEQ sequencing, averaging about 3.3 million total reads per sample. Sorted cells were lysed in RLT buffer and RNA was extracted with DNase-treated RNeasy Micro or Mini kits, depending on cell number. Each cell subset was processed on its own to prevent cross-contamination, while patient and healthy donor samples were processed together. TCRB sequences were amplified from cDNA with the immunoSEQ multiplex PCR, producing 87-bp fragments spanning the CDR3 region. Sequencing of the amplicons was performed on the Illumina HiSeq platform. As for the authors' bioinformatics: Synthetic template baselines were used to correct PCR bias computationally, reads within Hamming distance 2 were collapsed together, and singletons that could not be merged were discarded. Reads were aligned against IMGT to assign V, D and J genes, CDR3 length and insertions or deletions at six rearrangement sites. Within each subset, clonotype counts were normalized to the number of sorted cells before true diversity and Gini coefficients were calculated with the tcR R package. The overlap coefficient, calculated on TCRB nucleotide sequences, was used to measure repertoire sharing. Out-of-frame TCRB sequences from naive cells were analyzed as a proxy for the pre-selection repertoire. TCRdb stores this immuneACCESS table with in-frame sequences only. Part of the clones is absent; in the studies checked, under half of the shortfall reflects unresolved V genes, and no reason is known for the rest. V, J and clone size are those of that table, while D and trimming were read from the DNA. The sample contains under 250,000 clones, approximately 15% of them found a single time. The ten largest clones represent 0.015% to 0.02% of the sample.

The sample originates from a study of beta chain features in type 1 diabetes (dated by TCRdb to the late 2010s). Regarding the complete study: Mean age, gender distribution, total cell number and subset yield were not different between patients and healthy donors. In the study, TCRB repertoires of sorted circulating CD4+ T cell subsets from recently diagnosed type 1 diabetes patients were compared with those of matched healthy donors. A total of approximately 100 million sorted cells were examined across all samples, and the number of cells per subset was strongly correlated with RNA yield. Naive and central memory subsets were obtained from all 30 or so donors, but regulatory and stem cell-like memory subsets were isolated from only 8 patients and roughly 8 healthy donors.

Summary of the overall study and its limitations: Fewer insertions and more nucleotide deletions at VDJ recombination sites were observed in patients with type 1 diabetes, implying thymic rearrangement abnormalities. Because the HLA sub-analyses included only small numbers of individuals, any influence of HLA type on TCRB rearrangement was left unresolved. In all four CD4+ subsets, TCRB CDR3 length was moderately but significantly shorter in type 1 diabetes patients. Naive, central memory and regulatory TCRB repertoires appeared more similar among patients than among healthy donors. Because cDNA was sequenced instead of genomic DNA, activated cells with high expression could be over-represented, although the groups did not differ in activation or CD3 levels. PCR might favor shorter templates, but patient and control samples were amplified and corrected together, so any skew would affect both groups equally.

From each donor, a single peripheral blood sample of about 120 mL on average was drawn into heparinised tubes. A BD FACSAria II and a panel including CD45RO, CCR7, CD25, CD127, CD95 and CD27 were used to sort naive, central memory, regulatory and stem cell-like memory CD4+ T cells. A purity above 98% was achieved for all sorted populations. PBMCs were separated immediately by Lymphoprep density gradient centrifugation and were stained directly, without being cultured. To minimize batch effects, samples were stained and sorted in pairs, one healthy donor with one patient per experiment. V is trimmed back by 3 bases and J by 13 bases, and the junction contains 12 bases that no gene match accounts for. The CDR3, cysteine through phenylalanine, is 14 amino acids long. Only CDR3 DNA remains: 42 bases, in frame from the first base. Looking up the germline V gene (reference sequence) yields CDR1 GTSNPN and CDR2 SVGIG.

The sequenced material came from naive CD4+ T cells from blood. Sample cell subset or site, as interpreted from the label and publication: true naive CD4+ T cells. The receptor comes from a man younger than 45 with type 1 diabetes. The sequence joins TRBV30 to TRBJ2-1, with 10 bases aligning to TRBD1. The CDR3 loop reads CAWRPLGTGARQFF. The DNA reads as follows: TGTGCCTGGAGACCACTCGGGACAGGGGCTCGACAGTTCTTC.